This TCR beta chain was sequenced for a study of blood T cell repertoires in COVID-19. Study-level information: Sources were T cells, B-cell-depleted T cells, or PBMCs; the material itself was cDNA or gDNA.

Per the germline V gene, CDR1 is SEHNR and CDR2 is FQNEAQ (reference sequence). The CDR3 extends over 18 amino acids. Trimming removed 5 bases from V and 10 bases from J, with 27 bases in between. Repertoires were generated with immunoSEQ multiplex PCR, while TCRdb's copy carries only in-frame clones and drops some. This sample has 200,000 or so clones, with approximately 90% found just once. Participant-given clinical history determined each cohort assignment. The chain uses TRBV7-9 and TRBJ1-6; D is possibly TRBD1 (6 bases). The sequenced material came from PBMCs or T cells enriched from blood (not recorded which). This receptor was obtained from a woman between 18 and 30 years old in a cohort exposed to, infected with or recovered from COVID-19 (not recorded which). CDR3 in amino acids: CASSPGPGREKGGSPLHF. As DNA, the CDR3 is TGTGCCAGCAGCCCAGGACCCGGCAGGGAAAAAGGGGGATCACCCCTCCACTTT.